A single sample gave rise to the 9 T cell receptor beta chains below, sequenced in a study of T cells in Graves' hyperthyroidism and ophthalmopathy. The TCR beta CDR3 regions underwent amplification using RNA transcripts as the source. TCR CDR3 underwent first-round RT-PCR with the HTBI primer set. One entry per CDR3 protein, called by TCRdb with MiXCR from the multiplex PCR reads. The sample carries fewer than 650,000 distinct CDR3 sequences, about 15% recorded once. What was sequenced was blood. The receptors stem from a woman between 40 and 50 years old with Graves' ophthalmopathy.

The V and J genes are TRBV11-3 and TRBJ1-2, with a weak D call TRBD1 (6 bases). Looked up from germline, CDR1 is SGHNT and CDR2 is YENEEA. The germline V and J ends were trimmed by 5 bases and 7 bases, with 17 bases remaining between them. The CDR3 contains 14 residues. The CDR3, as DNA: TGTGCCAGCAGCCTGAATACGGACAGCGGTGGCTACACCTTC. It specifies CASSLNTDSGGYTF.

In the case of this clonotype: A read error may explain this, as a much larger clone is one base away. The chain has TRBV27 and TRBJ2-7; D unclear. The germline V gene has CDR1 MNHEY and CDR2 SMNVEV (reference sequence). The CDR3 covers 14 residues. CDR3 in amino acids: CTSSLAAQTYEQYF. CDR3 sequence (DNA): TGTACCAGCAGTTTGGCGGCGCAGACCTACGAGCAGTACTTC.

The sample holds many counts of this clonotype. The chain combines TRBV6-5 with TRBJ2-7; the D gene could be TRBD1 or TRBD2 (5 bases each). Germline V lookup: CDR1 MNHEY, CDR2 SVGAGI. Trimming left V 0 bases short and J 5 bases short, with 11 bases between. The CDR3 length is 14 residues. CDR3 residues: CASSYSGAGDEQYF. The CDR3 DNA reads TGTGCCAGCAGTTACTCTGGGGCGGGCGACGAGCAGTACTTC.

In this sample, this clonotype turned up many times. The genes are TRBV10-3 and TRBJ1-5; D is unresolved. The CDR3 contains 13 residues. Trimming stripped 6 bases from V and 5 bases from J, with 11 bases between. Germline assignment: CDR1 ENHRY and CDR2 SYGVKD. The CDR3 nucleotides read TGTGCCATCAGATTAAACAGCGATCAGCCCCAGCATTTT. It yields the protein CAIRLNSDQPQHF.

This clonotype has a count of ten or more. The junction and the germline gene differ at one end; a read error may be behind it. The chain links TRBV7-8 to TRBJ1-2, with D tentatively TRBD1 (5 bases). The CDR3 consists of 16 residues. Germline CDR1 reads SGHVS; CDR2 reads FQNEAQ. The DNA of the CDR3 is TGTGCCAGCAGCTTAGCCTACCCCGGGACGGAGATTCCTACGGCCTTC. It encodes CASSLAYPGTEIPTAF.

The chain employs TRBV2 and TRBJ2-2; 15 nucleotides line up with TRBD2. This CDR3 comprises 17 residues. Unmatched junction bases numbered 2, after V lost 1 base and J lost 5 bases. The V gene's germline CDR1 is SNHLY and CDR2 FYNNEI. DNA of the CDR3: TGTGCCAGCAGTGAAGGGACTAGCGGGAGGGGAACCGGGGAGCTGTTTTTT. It encodes CASSEGTSGRGTGELFF.

At least ten counts were recorded for this clonotype. Written as DNA, the CDR3 is TGTGCCAGCAGCGGGGACACGGGGAGCGGGGAGCTGTTTTTT. It is translated as CASSGDTGSGELFF. The rearrangement links TRBV7-3 to TRBJ2-2; the D gene is possibly TRBD1 (6 bases). V was clipped by 5 bases and J by 7 bases, with 14 bases between them. In germline, CDR1 is SGHTA, CDR2 FQGTGA. The CDR3 extends over 14 amino acids.

This clonotype was counted many times. This sequence joins TRBV11-2 and TRBJ2-7; 11 positions match TRBD2. The CDR3 is 14 residues long. V was pared by 6 bases and J by 4 bases, with 5 bases of the junction left unmatched. From germline, CDR1 is SGHAT and CDR2 FQNNGV. The CDR3 loop reads CASRAGLADYEQYF. The CDR3 DNA follows: TGTGCCAGCAGGGCGGGACTAGCGGATTACGAGCAGTACTTC.

This clonotype showed up many times. A much larger clone sits a single nucleotide away, making a read error possible. V gene TRBV7-3 combines with J gene TRBJ1-1; D gene unclear. The V end lost 5 bases, the J end lost 1 base, and 8 bases lay between the germline ends. The CDR3 has 13 amino acids. Germline V gene data show CDR1 as SGHTA and CDR2 as FQGTGA. CDR3 loop: CASSPRANTEAFF. The DNA for the CDR3 is TGTGCCAGCAGCCCCCGGGCGAACACTGAAGCTTTCTTT.